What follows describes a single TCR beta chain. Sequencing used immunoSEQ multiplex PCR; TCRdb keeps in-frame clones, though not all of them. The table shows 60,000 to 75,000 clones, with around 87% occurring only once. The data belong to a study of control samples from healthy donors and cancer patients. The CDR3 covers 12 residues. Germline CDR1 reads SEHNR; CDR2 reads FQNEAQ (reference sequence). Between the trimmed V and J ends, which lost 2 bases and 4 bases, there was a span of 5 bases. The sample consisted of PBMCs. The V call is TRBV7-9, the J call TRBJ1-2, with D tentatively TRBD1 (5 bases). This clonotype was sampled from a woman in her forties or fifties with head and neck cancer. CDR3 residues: CASSLTGYGYTF. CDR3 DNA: TGTGCCAGCAGCTTAACAGGCTATGGCTACACCTTC. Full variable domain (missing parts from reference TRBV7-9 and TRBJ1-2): DTGVSQNPRHKITKRGQNVTFRCDPISEHNRLYWYRQTLGQGPEFLTYFQNEAQLEKSRLLSDRFSAERPKGSFSTLEIQRTEQGDSAMYLCASSLTGYGYTFGSGTRLTVV.